This T cell receptor (beta chain) was captured in a study of memory CD4+ T cells and cytomegalovirus serostatus. In the study overall: This sample comes from healthy Belgian adults, roughly 9 CMV seropositive, approximately 25 seronegative.

Trimming at V came to 6 bases and at J to 5 bases, leaving 6 bases not matched to a gene. Germline V gene sequence: CDR1 MNHEY, CDR2 SMNVEV (reference sequence). The CDR3 runs to 13 residues. General study findings and limits: A US-trained random forest predicted CMV serostatus with median AUC around 0.9. Suggested: most of the CMV-linked TCR signature lies in CD4+ memory cells.

On this clone itself: Its specificity is unknown.

TCRdb's table, derived via immunoSEQ multiplex PCR, lists solely in-frame clones and lacks some. The table records about 48,000 clones, around 80% of them present only once. The sort gate was single viable CD3+CD4+CD8-CD45RO+ cells for memory CD4+ T cells. Donors' CMV status reflects serum IgG against pp150, pp28, p38, p52. V is TRBV27 and J is TRBJ1-1, with 7 positions matching TRBD1. Sequencing used memory CD4+ T cells from blood. This sequence was found in an adult in good health and CMV-seronegative. The CDR3 reads CASRINRGTEAFF. CDR3 nucleotide sequence: TGTGCCAGCAGGATAAACAGGGGAACTGAAGCTTTCTTT.